These 27 T cell receptor beta chains share one sample of origin, sequenced in a study of T cells after posttransplantation cyclophosphamide. The protocol was immunoSEQ multiplex PCR, while the TCRdb copy is restricted to in-frame clones and leaves out a portion. This sample carries 12,000 or so clones, none of them present only once. The specimen was PBMCs. The receptors shown here come from a woman in her thirties or forties in good health, CMV-negative, and a related stem cell transplant donor.

This clone was found many times. The gene calls are TRBV28 and TRBJ1-5, with a weak D call TRBD1 (5 bases). The V and J ends lost 3 bases and 5 bases respectively, with 14 bases between them. The CDR3 contains 15 residues. Germline values: CDR1 MDHEN, CDR2 SYDVKM. As DNA, the CDR3 is TGTGCCAGCAGTTTCTCTCGGACGGGGGATCAGCCCCAGCATTTT. Translating it yields CASSFSRTGDQPQHF.

In this sample, this clone turned up many times. The rearrangement joins TRBV6-5 to TRBJ2-7, with D possibly TRBD2 on 6 matching bases. Germline loops: CDR1 MNHEY, CDR2 SVGAGI. The CDR3 consists of 15 residues. Trimming took off 4 bases at V and 0 bases at J, with 13 bases between the two ends. The CDR3 region is CASSFGTGSSYEQYF. Here the CDR3 DNA reads TGTGCCAGCAGTTTTGGGACTGGCAGCTCCTACGAGCAGTACTTC.

This clone has a count of ten or more. In DNA, the CDR3 is TGTGCCAGCAGCTCGATCGACAGGTTCTCCTACGAGCAGTACTTC. It specifies CASSSIDRFSYEQYF. The rearrangement links TRBV7-6 to TRBJ2-7, with a possible D match to TRBD1 (6 bases). V was shortened by 4 bases and J by 0 bases, with 13 bases between the two germline ends. CDR3 length: 15 residues. The germline V gene has CDR1 SGHVS and CDR2 FNYEAQ.

This clone was observed many times. This sequence joins TRBV7-3 and TRBJ1-3; 10 nucleotides agree with TRBD1. CDR1 and CDR2 (germline): SGHTA, FQGTGA. The V gene end was trimmed by 5 bases and the J gene end by 2 bases; junction bases not matched to a gene: 3. The CDR3 spans 15 residues. The CDR3 DNA sequence: TGTGCCAGCAGCGTAGACAGGGGGCCTGGAAACACCATATATTTT. It translates to CASSVDRGPGNTIYF.

The V gene is TRBV30, the J gene TRBJ2-6; D is ambiguous. This CDR3 comprises 13 residues. V was clipped by 2 bases and J by 3 bases, with 5 bases between them. The V gene's germline CDR1 is GTSNPN and CDR2 SVGIG (reference sequence). For the CDR3, the DNA is TGTGCCTGGAGTTCCTATGGGGCCAACGTCCTGACTTTC. This gives the protein CAWSSYGANVLTF. Full variable domain (outside the CDR3, taken from reference TRBV30 and TRBJ2-6): SQTIHQWPATLVQPVGSPLSLECTVEGTSNPNLYWYRQAAGRGLQLLFYSVGIGQISSEVPQNLSASRPQDRQFILSSKKLLLSDSGFYLCAWSSYGANVLTFGAGSRLTVL.

This clone was counted at least ten times. The chain combines TRBV2 with TRBJ1-4; TRBD1 aligns across 7 bases. Trimming cost V 6 bases and J 0 bases; bases outside gene matches: 7. This CDR3 has 16 amino acids. Per the germline V gene, CDR1 is SNHLY and CDR2 is FYNNEI. CDR3 sequence (DNA): TGTGCCAGCAGCCCGGGACAGCTAACAACTAATGAAAAACTGTTTTTT. Translated, it gives CASSPGQLTTNEKLFF.

In its sample, this clone was seen many times. The chain joins TRBV5-4 to TRBJ2-7; D may be TRBD1 (5 bases). From germline, CDR1 is SGHNT and CDR2 YYREEE (reference sequence). CDR3 length: 12 amino acids. The ends were cut back, 5 bases at V and 4 bases at J, with 10 bases in the middle. CDR3 DNA: TGTGCCAGCAGTCTGGACAAGTACGAGCAGTACTTC. It yields the protein CASSLDKYEQYF.

This clone was seen many times. CDR3 sequence: CASSEGGVFVEQYF. The CDR3, as DNA: TGTGCCAGCAGTGAAGGAGGGGTATTTGTGGAGCAGTACTTC. The gene calls are TRBV6-1 and TRBJ2-7; possibly TRBD1 or TRBD2 for D (5 bases each). The germline V gene has CDR1 MNHNS and CDR2 SASEGT. This CDR3 contains 14 residues. The V gene lost 1 base and the J gene lost 7 bases, with 14 bases spanning the gap.

This clone was found many times. The chain links TRBV5-1 to TRBJ2-3; weak D call: TRBD1 (6 bases). V lost 2 bases and J lost 0, with 10 bases in between. The CDR3 contains 15 residues. Germline V gene sequence: CDR1 SGHRS, CDR2 YFSETQ. The CDR3 DNA reads as TGCGCCAGCAGCTTCTCCGGACAGAGCACAGATACGCAGTATTTT. As protein: CASSFSGQSTDTQYF.

This clone showed up many times. This rearrangement joins TRBV6-4 to TRBJ2-2, with 9 bases fitting TRBD2. The ends lost 3 bases at V and 4 bases at J; junction bases unmatched: 3. The germline gives CDR1 MRHNA, CDR2 SNTAGT. The CDR3 runs to 15 residues. The CDR3 DNA reads as TGTGCCAGCAGTGAGCGGGGGGGCCCCACCGGGGAGCTGTTTTTT. Protein: CASSERGGPTGELFF.

This clone has ten or more counts. V is TRBV13 and J is TRBJ1-2, with 8 bases identical to TRBD1. This CDR3 comprises 14 residues. Per germline, CDR1 PRHDT and CDR2 FYEKMQ (reference sequence). V lost 4 bases and J lost 8; bases outside the gene matches: 9. CDR3 in DNA: TGTGCCAGCAGCTCCAGCGACAGGGGCGGGGGCTACACCTTC. Its protein product is CASSSSDRGGGYTF.

At least ten counts were recorded for this clone. The chain combines TRBV6-5 with TRBJ2-2, with a weak D call TRBD2 (5 bases). The CDR3 sequence is 15 residues long. Germline CDR1 is MNHEY and CDR2 is SVGAGI. V was pared by 4 bases and J by 4 bases, with 13 bases between. In nucleotides, the CDR3 is TGTGCCAGCAGTTTCCTGGACTTTTCCACCGGGGAGCTGTTTTTT. This codes for CASSFLDFSTGELFF.

This clone was picked up many times. V and J are TRBV6-1 and TRBJ2-3; 10 nucleotides match TRBD2. Germline assignment: CDR1 MNHNS and CDR2 SASEGT. The J segment lost 6 bases and the V segment lost 4 bases, leaving 7 bases of the junction unmatched. CDR3 size: 15 residues. CDR3 DNA sequence: TGTGCCAGCAGTGGAGCGGGGGGGAGAGGGGATACGCAGTATTTT. This sequence encodes CASSGAGGRGDTQYF.

This clone occurred many times. This rearrangement joins TRBV5-8 to TRBJ2-5, with 8 bases aligning to TRBD2. Per the germline V gene, CDR1 is SGHTS and CDR2 is YDEGEE. The V gene end was trimmed by 3 bases and the J gene end by 2 bases; junction bases not matched to a gene: 9. This CDR3 contains 16 residues. CDR3 amino acids: CASSSTGTRRQETQYF. The CDR3 region has the DNA TGTGCCAGCAGCTCCACCGGGACTAGAAGGCAAGAGACCCAGTACTTC.

This clone has just a few counts. The gene calls are TRBV7-8 and TRBJ2-5; 10 positions match TRBD1. V was pared by 5 bases and J by 5 bases, with 8 bases of the junction left unmatched. The germline V gene has CDR1 SGHVS and CDR2 FQNEAQ. The CDR3 is 15 residues long. CDR3 amino acids: CASSIDRGRVETQYF. CDR3 nucleotide sequence: TGTGCCAGCAGCATCGACAGGGGGCGGGTGGAGACCCAGTACTTC.

The CDR3 region has the DNA TGTGCCAGCAGAGGGGTGGGTACCGGGGAGCTGTTTTTT. Its protein is CASRGVGTGELFF. The chain combines TRBV9 with TRBJ2-2; TRBD1 might be the D (5 bases). There are 13 residues in the CDR3. CDR1 is SGDLS and CDR2 is YYNGEE in the germline V gene. V shed 5 bases and J shed 5 bases, with 10 bases lying between them.

This clone was observed many times. The genes are TRBV27 and TRBJ2-1, with D unclear. The germline CDR1 and CDR2 sequences are MNHEY and SMNVEV (reference sequence). Trimming left V 7 bases short and J 0 bases short, with 10 bases between. The CDR3 covers 14 residues. The CDR3 DNA is TGTGCCAGCAAGAATCCGGGCTCCTACAATGAGCAGTTCTTC. Residues: CASKNPGSYNEQFF.

This clone was found many times. The rearrangement joins TRBV4-2 to TRBJ1-1; no clear D gene. Trimming shortened V by 0 bases and J by 6 bases, and 11 bases separated the two germline ends. The CDR3 is 14 amino acids. In germline, CDR1 is LGHNA, CDR2 YNFKEQ. The CDR3 protein is CASSQDVEVAEAFF. The DNA for the CDR3 is TGTGCCAGCAGCCAAGATGTCGAAGTAGCTGAAGCTTTCTTT.

This clone was seen ten or more times. This chain uses TRBV20-1 with TRBJ2-1; D remains ambiguous. The germline V gene has CDR1 DFQATT and CDR2 SNEGSKA (reference sequence). The CDR3 contains 11 residues. The V end was cut by 5 bases, the J end by 7 bases, with 9 bases between. CDR3 nucleotide sequence: TGCAGTGCTGACGACTGGAATGAGCAGTTCTTC. It specifies CSADDWNEQFF.

This clone was counted many times. The rearrangement joins TRBV7-9 to TRBJ2-7, with no clear D. V gave up 4 bases and J gave up 5 bases, with 6 bases separating them. The germline gives CDR1 SEHNR, CDR2 FQNEAQ (reference sequence). The CDR3 covers 11 residues. The DNA for the CDR3 is TGTGCCAGCAGCTCGCTACACGAGCAGTACTTC. Protein sequence: CASSSLHEQYF. The whole variable domain, filled in from reference TRBV7-9 and TRBJ2-7, reads DTGVSQNPRHKITKRGQNVTFRCDPISEHNRLYWYRQTLGQGPEFLTYFQNEAQLEKSRLLSDRFSAERPKGSFSTLEIQRTEQGDSAMYLCASSSLHEQYFGPGTRLTVT.

This clone has at least ten counts. CDR3 sequence (DNA): TGCGCCAGCAGCCCTACTAGCGGGAGGGCCTCGGGTCAGTTCTTC. It codes for CASSPTSGRASGQFF. The chain uses TRBV5-1 and TRBJ2-1, with TRBD2 matching 13 bases. Unmatched junction bases numbered 11, after V lost 4 bases and J lost 13 bases. The germline gives CDR1 SGHRS, CDR2 YFSETQ. CDR3 length: 15 amino acids.

This clone appeared many times. This chain uses TRBV30 with TRBJ2-1, with D possibly TRBD1 on 6 matching bases. Trimming pared 3 bases from V and 0 bases from J, leaving 12 bases between. Germline CDR1 GTSNPN, CDR2 SVGIG (reference sequence). There are 15 residues in the CDR3. DNA for the CDR3: TGTGCCTGGAGGGGAAAGGGGGTCTCCTACAATGAGCAGTTCTTC. It specifies CAWRGKGVSYNEQFF. Combining the CDR3 with reference TRBV30 and TRBJ2-1 gives the whole variable domain SQTIHQWPATLVQPVGSPLSLECTVEGTSNPNLYWYRQAAGRGLQLLFYSVGIGQISSEVPQNLSASRPQDRQFILSSKKLLLSDSGFYLCAWRGKGVSYNEQFFGPGTRLTVL.

There are many counts of this clone. The chain has TRBV10-2 and TRBJ1-1, with no clear D. Germline V CDR1 and CDR2: WSHSY, SAAADI. The CDR3 sequence is 12 residues long. Trimming took 4 bases from V and 3 from J, leaving 6 bases between them. CDR3 in DNA: TGCGCCAGCAGTGCTAGCTACACTGAAGCTTTCTTT. It translates to CASSASYTEAFF.

This clone was found many times. The genes are TRBV5-1 and TRBJ2-2; 9 bases are a match to TRBD1. The CDR3 spans 15 residues. Germline lookup yields CDR1 SGHRS and CDR2 YFSETQ. The J segment lost 6 bases and the V segment lost 3 bases, leaving 6 bases of the junction unmatched. CDR3 DNA sequence: TGCGCCAGCAGCTCGGGACAGGGCGTGGCCGGGGAGCTGTTTTTT. Protein: CASSSGQGVAGELFF.

This clone was observed many times. This rearrangement joins TRBV11-1 to TRBJ2-1; D possibly corresponds to TRBD2 (5 bases). Germline CDR1 and CDR2: SGHAT and FQDESV (reference sequence). V was clipped by 9 bases and J by 5 bases, with 17 bases between them. The CDR3 consists of 14 residues. CDR3 amino acids: CASMQSPGDNEQFF. The CDR3 bases are TGTGCCAGTATGCAAAGCCCCGGGGACAATGAGCAGTTCTTC.

This clone was counted many times. The rearrangement joins TRBV27 to TRBJ1-3; 7 bases line up with TRBD1. The germline V gene encodes CDR1 MNHEY and CDR2 SMNVEV (reference sequence). Losses at the gene ends were 7 bases for V and 0 bases for J; bases not matched to a gene: 6. The CDR3 is 15 amino acids. CDR3 nucleotide sequence: TGTGCCAGCAAACTGACAGGGATCTCTGGAAACACCATATATTTT. Protein product: CASKLTGISGNTIYF.

This clone was observed many times. The rearrangement uses TRBV5-1 and TRBJ2-7; 13 nucleotides line up with TRBD2. The CDR3 loop spans 17 amino acids. Trimming cost V 6 bases and J 3 bases; bases outside gene matches: 12. CDR1 SGHRS and CDR2 YFSETQ come from the germline V gene. Here the CDR3 reads CASKKTGTSGTIYEQYF. CDR3 in DNA: TGCGCCAGCAAGAAAACCGGGACTAGCGGGACAATCTACGAGCAGTACTTC.